The present T cell receptor (beta chain) was sequenced within a study of shared clonotypes between healthy human individuals (dated by TCRdb to 2018 to 2021). Describing the broader study: A couple of women and a few men aged 18 to 49 years were included in the cohort. Each donor's leukapheresis produced roughly between roughly 0.85 and 10 billion PBMCs. For each donor, three plates each were used for CD4 naive and CD4 memory, two plates were used for CD8 naive, and one plate was used for CD8 memory. To increase sequencing depth and limit assay-specific biases, different laboratories used diverse techniques to prepare libraries and sequence TCR repertoires. Blood TCR repertoires of roughly five healthy adults were deeply sequenced to estimate repertoire size and the extent of clonotype sharing between individuals. The paper as a whole reports these results and caveats: Because the study included a small number of donors, the genetic and exposure-history diversity represented was limited. Sampling was restricted to blood, and TCR repertoires in tissue are likely to differ from TCR repertoires in blood. Estimated clonotype richness was generally larger for naive than for memory subsets. Even with the large sequencing depth, rarefaction of the sorted-subset datasets indicated that sequencing was incomplete. Compared with non-shared clonotypes, the clonotypes found in all four sorted-subset donors had higher generation probabilities. Roughly 5% of naive CD4, 3.5% of naive CD8, approximately 2.2% of memory CD4, and over 0.35% of memory CD8 clonotypes were shared across several donors. Pairwise subsampling indicated that sequencing depth was expected to affect the degree of clonotype sharing among donors.

CD8 naive samples were CD45RO-negative cells positively selected for CCR7, giving a CD45RA+CCR7+ population that excluded TemRA cells. The donors were healthy, HIV-negative adults with no recently reported acute infections or vaccinations. Every donor was a Caucasian adult living in Nashville, Tennessee, USA. Blood was obtained by leukapheresis, after which PBMCs were separated by Ficoll-Histopaque density gradient centrifugation and cryopreserved in liquid nitrogen vapor phase. Analytical flow cytometry was used to check the purity and quantity of each magnetically sorted T cell population. Genomic DNA was isolated from each sorted fraction and quantified by UV absorbance on a Nanodrop 2000c. For this chain, trimming is 3 bases at the V end and 2 bases at the J end, and the number of junction bases without a gene match is 11. For CDR1 and CDR2, the germline V gene lists SGHRS and YFSETQ. From the cysteine through the phenylalanine, the CDR3 covers 19 amino acids. Only the CDR3 DNA is retained, 57 bases long and in frame from the first base.

TCR CDR3 regions were amplified from genomic DNA by multiplex PCR using the deep immunoSEQ assay. Genomic DNA extracted from each cell subset was distributed evenly over all wells of several immunoSEQ 96-well plates, and each plate served as one replicate. For sorted subsets, around 200 ng genomic DNA, equal to some 28,000 T cell genomes, was loaded into each replicate PCR. Purified libraries were quantified with a Qubit 3.0 fluorometer, sized on a Bioanalyzer 2100, and re-quantified with the KAPA Library Quantification kit. Every immunoSEQ 96-well plate was sequenced on a dedicated single-read 150-cycle Illumina NextSeq 550 flow cell. Per the original workflow: Because only junctional sequences without quality scores were contained in the immunoSEQ output, filtering matching that applied to full-length reads could not be performed. To assign V/J genes and CDR3, sequences were annotated using PyIR, a Python wrapper for IgBLAST v1.9, with IMGT germline references. Any read was removed if the V/J assignment was weak (E-value above 1e-6), the CDR3 was missing, or the read contained stop codons, out-of-frame junctions, or ambiguous translated residues. A V3J clonotype was defined by an identical inferred V gene, J gene, and CDR3 amino acid sequence. Percentage overlap between repertoires was calculated by dividing the number of shared unique clonotypes by the size of the smaller repertoire. Three approaches were used to assess repertoire richness: RTK rarefaction, the Chao1 estimator, and Recon v2.1 estimates of unobserved clonotypes. Generation probabilities for all TCRbeta clonotypes obtained by the gDNA method from a few donors were computed using OLGA. Held by TCRdb, this immuneACCESS table contains in-frame sequences only and omits some clones. Under half of the omission traces to an unresolved V gene where checked; the cause of the rest is unknown. V and J calls plus clone size are reproduced from that table; the DNA served to infer D and trimming. This sample lists about 2,100,000 clones; approximately 94% were detected once. The ten largest account for 1.5% to 2% of the sample.

A remark on this clone: Its antigen is still unknown. No base-level quality is on record; no much larger clone is a single base apart.

Source material: naive CD8+ T cells from PBMCs. The cell subset or site label corresponds to: CD45RA+CCR7+. This sequence originates from a man between 18 and 35 years old in good health. Some clones in this sample may be carry-over from other donors' samples. Here the chain combines TRBV5-1 and TRBJ2-3, with 14 junctional bases fitting TRBD2. The DNA sequence is as follows: TGCGCCAGCAGCTCGACTAGCGGGAGGGCCTTAGGGATCACAGATACGCAGTATTTT. This gives the protein CASSSTSGRALGITDTQYF.